The 17 T cell receptor beta chains given below trace back to one sample, sequenced in a study of blood T cell repertoires in COVID-19. Clones were read by immunoSEQ multiplex PCR, and TCRdb kept only the in-frame ones, dropping some. The repertoire holds fewer than 250,000 clones, with roughly 84% as singletons. Sequenced material: peripheral blood. The source of these receptors is a man aged 25-45 years with active or convalescent COVID-19.

This rearrangement joins TRBV28 to TRBJ2-1, with 7 bases lining up with TRBD1. V gave up 7 bases and J gave up 6 bases; unmatched junction bases: 9. CDR3 size: 14 residues. The germline V gene has CDR1 MDHEN and CDR2 SYDVKM. The CDR3 sequence: CASTMTGRSNEQFF. CDR3 nucleotide sequence: TGTGCCAGCACGATGACAGGGCGGTCCAATGAGCAGTTCTTC.

This clone was recorded only once. This sequence joins TRBV5-5 and TRBJ1-1; TRBD1 is a possible D gene (5 bases). Germline values: CDR1 SGHKS, CDR2 YYEKEE (reference sequence). The CDR3 spans 12 residues. Trimming took off 1 base at V and 10 bases at J, with 11 bases between the two ends. The CDR3 DNA sequence: TGTGCCAGCAGCTTGCTAGGGGTTCCAGCTTTCTTT. This codes for CASSLLGVPAFF.

The chain employs TRBV5-1 and TRBJ2-5; TRBD2 aligns across 15 bases. The CDR3 is 17 amino acids. Looked up from germline, CDR1 is SGHRS and CDR2 is YFSETQ. V lost 2 bases, J lost 3 bases, and 5 bases stayed unmatched. The CDR3 reads CASSLGLAGGEKETQYF. For the CDR3, the DNA is TGCGCCAGCAGCTTAGGACTAGCGGGAGGGGAAAAAGAGACCCAGTACTTC.

J is TRBJ2-3 and V is TRBV10-3; possible D gene TRBD1, 6 bases. The V and J ends lost 3 bases and 2 bases respectively, with 21 bases between them. CDR1 is ENHRY and CDR2 is SYGVKD in the germline V gene. The CDR3 is 18 amino acids. The CDR3: CAISDLNRDTRFTDTQYF. The CDR3 DNA sequence: TGTGCCATCAGTGATTTAAACCGGGACACCCGATTCACAGATACGCAGTATTTT.

The gene calls are TRBV6-5 and TRBJ1-1; D may be TRBD1 (5 bases). The CDR3 sequence is 16 residues long. V lost 2 bases, J lost 1 base, and 14 bases lay in between. CDR1 and CDR2 (germline): MNHEY, SVGAGI. CDR3 bases: TGTGCCAGCAGTTACGGACCTGGGGGGAAGAACACTGAAGCTTTCTTT. It encodes CASSYGPGGKNTEAFF.

This chain joins TRBV28 and TRBJ1-1; D unresolved. The CDR3 has 13 residues. The germline CDR1 and CDR2 sequences are MDHEN and SYDVKM. The ends were cut back, 3 bases at V and 6 bases at J, with 11 bases in the middle. The chain's CDR3 is CASSLDRLSEAFF. CDR3 sequence (DNA): TGTGCCAGCAGTTTGGATCGACTCTCTGAAGCTTTCTTT.

This clone was detected only a few times. The chain has TRBV6-4 and TRBJ1-2; the D gene is possibly TRBD1 (6 bases). CDR3 size: 14 residues. V was clipped by 3 bases and J by 7 bases, with 15 bases between them. Germline CDR1 and CDR2: MRHNA and SNTAGT. The CDR3 bases are TGTGCCAGCAGTGAGGGAGCAGGGGCGGTTGGCTACACCTTC. It yields the protein CASSEGAGAVGYTF.

This rearrangement joins TRBV21-1 to TRBJ2-5; the table's D gene call, TRBD1, was not cross checked with the DNA. TRBV21-1 is marked as a pseudogene. The CDR3 loop spans 14 amino acids. The CDR3, as DNA: TGTGCCAGCTCGTACCGGGACAGGGAAGAGACCCAGTACTTC. Translation gives CASSYRDREETQYF.

The rearrangement joins TRBV6-4 to TRBJ2-5; D perhaps matches TRBD2 (6 bases). Germline assignment: CDR1 MRHNA and CDR2 SNTAGT. Trimming stripped 0 bases from V and 1 base from J, with 9 bases between. The CDR3 has 15 residues. Here the CDR3 reads CASSDSGGSQETQYF. As DNA, the CDR3 is TGTGCCAGCAGTGACTCGGGGGGTTCCCAAGAGACCCAGTACTTC.

The gene calls are TRBV29-1 and TRBJ2-1; 11 bases are a match to TRBD2. The CDR3 is 14 amino acids. Losses at the gene ends were 7 bases for V and 8 bases for J; bases not matched to a gene: 10. Per germline, CDR1 SQVTM and CDR2 ANQGSEA. The CDR3 sequence is CSAARGLAVYEQFF. The CDR3, as DNA: TGCAGCGCCGCTAGGGGACTAGCGGTCTATGAGCAGTTCTTC.

The CDR3 sequence: CASSRDSQETQYF. The DNA of the CDR3 is TGTGCCAGCAGTCGGGACAGCCAAGAGACCCAGTACTTC. This chain uses TRBV6-5 with TRBJ2-5, with TRBD1 matching over 7 bases. V lost 5 bases and J lost 1; bases outside the gene matches: 1. The germline gives CDR1 MNHEY, CDR2 SVGAGI. The length of the CDR3 is 13 residues.

The J gene is TRBJ2-7, the V gene TRBV7-2; 11 nucleotides agree with TRBD2. Germline loops: CDR1 SGHTA, CDR2 FQGNSA. With 5 bases clipped from V and 2 bases from J, the junction kept 5 bases outside the gene matches. The CDR3 has 15 residues. DNA for the CDR3: TGTGCCAGCAGCCCCGGGACTAGCGGCGCCTACGAGCAGTACTTC. It is translated as CASSPGTSGAYEQYF.

This clone was seen only once. V and J are TRBV4-1 and TRBJ2-7; D gene ambiguous. V dropped 3 bases and J dropped 0 bases, with 9 bases sitting between them. This CDR3 is built from 14 residues. Germline lookup yields CDR1 MGHRA and CDR2 YSYEKL. CDR3 coding DNA: TGCGCCAGCAGCCAGGGCCAAAGCTCCTACGAGCAGTACTTC. Encoded protein: CASSQGQSSYEQYF.

This clone was observed a handful of times. The chain couples TRBV9 to TRBJ2-7, with 10 bases matching TRBD2. The CDR3 is 17 amino acids. Germline CDR1 reads SGDLS; CDR2 reads YYNGEE. Trimming at V came to 5 bases and at J to 5 bases, leaving 16 bases not matched to a gene. CDR3 DNA sequence: TGTGCCAGCAGGGACCTCGGCGGGCTAGCGGGAGATGACGAGCAGTACTTC. This translates into CASRDLGGLAGDDEQYF.

The chain joins TRBV5-1 to TRBJ2-5, with D possibly matching TRBD2 (7 bases). This CDR3 has 14 amino acids. Per the germline V gene, CDR1 is SGHRS and CDR2 is YFSETQ. The V and J ends lost 2 bases and 5 bases respectively, with 13 bases between them. The CDR3 DNA is TGCGCCAGCAGCTTTGCGGGGGCAGAGGAGACCCAGTACTTC. As protein: CASSFAGAEETQYF.

The chain has TRBV3-1 (or the pseudogene TRBV3-2) and TRBJ1-1; TRBD1 is a possible D gene (5 bases). The CDR3 covers 13 residues. The germline V gene has CDR1 LGHDT and CDR2 YNNKEL (reference sequence). Trimming took 2 bases from V and 5 from J, leaving 9 bases between them. In DNA form, the CDR3 reads TGTGCCAGCAGCCAACAGGGAGGGACTGAAGCTTTCTTT. Amino acid sequence: CASSQQGGTEAFF.

The chain carries TRBV7-9 and TRBJ2-2; 8 bases fit TRBD2. Germline V gives CDR1 SEHNR, CDR2 FQNEAQ (reference sequence). This CDR3 spans 15 amino acids. Germline trimming cut 4 bases from V and 6 bases from J; bases unmatched to any gene: 7. The CDR3 coding sequence is TGTGCCAGCAGCTCTGGACTAGCAGTATCCGGGGAGCTGTTTTTT. It translates to CASSSGLAVSGELFF.